The clone carrying this T cell receptor beta chain was recorded at least ten times. Its antigen is currently unknown. One entry per CDR3 protein, called by TCRdb with MiXCR from the PCR reads. The sample includes approximately 630,000 distinct CDR3 sequences, about 25% seen only once; the top ten take 0.75% to 0.8%. This sample stems from a study of molecular identifiers for immune sequencing clone quantification. Study-level information: Replicates partitioned RNA from roughly 20,000 or 100,000 naive CD8 cells into five parts, sequencing four.

This CDR3 is built from 13 residues. Germline V gene sequence: CDR1 MDHEN, CDR2 SYDVKM. V was clipped by 11 bases and J by 1 base, with 9 bases between them. Study-wide results and limits: Clones carrying above 20 RNA copies accounted for over 98% of effector molecules, under 1% in naive cells.

The origin of this receptor is a human donor in good health. Some libraries in this study had Jurkat cell RNA spiked in. Input material: naive CD8+ T cells from blood, with Jurkat cell RNA spiked in. Subset defined: FACS-sorted CD8+CD4-CCR7+CD45RA+ naive T cells. The chain is built from TRBV28 and TRBJ2-6; the D is unclear. As DNA, the CDR3 is TGTGCCGGGTCGAATTCTGGGGCCAACGTCCTGACTTTC. This encodes CAGSNSGANVLTF.